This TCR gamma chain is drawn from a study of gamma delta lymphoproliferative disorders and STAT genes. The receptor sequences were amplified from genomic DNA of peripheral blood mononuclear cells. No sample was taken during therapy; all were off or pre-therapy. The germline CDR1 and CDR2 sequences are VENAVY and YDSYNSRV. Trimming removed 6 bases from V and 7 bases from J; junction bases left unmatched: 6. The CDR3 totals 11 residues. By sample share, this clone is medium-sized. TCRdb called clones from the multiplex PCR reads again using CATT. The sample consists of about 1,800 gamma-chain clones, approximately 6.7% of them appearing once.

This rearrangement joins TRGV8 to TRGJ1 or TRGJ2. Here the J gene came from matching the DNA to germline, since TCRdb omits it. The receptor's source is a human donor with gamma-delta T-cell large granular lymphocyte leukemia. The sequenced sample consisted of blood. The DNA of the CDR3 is TGTGCCACCTGGAATAAGTATAAGAAACTCTTT. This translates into CATWNKYKKLF.